The 6 T cell receptor beta chains below come from one sample, sequenced in a study of technical replicates of blood from several donors. This table comes from immunoSEQ multiplex PCR, and its TCRdb copy is limited to in-frame clones, with some not included. This table has approximately 87,000 clones, roughly 92% appearing once. The sequenced sample was T cells isolated from PBMCs. The receptors were gathered from a human donor in good health.

The chain recombines TRBV5-1 with TRBJ2-5, with 13 bases aligning to TRBD2. The CDR3 is made up of 15 amino acids. V trimming: 4 bases; J trimming: 2 bases; junction bases outside the gene matches: 2. The V gene's germline CDR1 is SGHRS and CDR2 YFSETQ. CDR3 sequence (DNA): TGCGCCAGCAGCGTGACTAGCGGGGGGCAAGAGACCCAGTACTTC. This encodes CASSVTSGGQETQYF.

The chain carries TRBV10-1 and TRBJ2-3; TRBD1 matches 9 bases. Germline CDR1 and CDR2: WNHNN and SYGVQD (reference sequence). The CDR3 is 15 amino acids. With V trimmed by 7 bases and J by 7 bases, 12 bases remained unmatched. This CDR3 is CASIRLVQGAHTQYF. CDR3 DNA: TGCGCCAGCATACGTTTGGTACAGGGGGCCCATACGCAGTATTTT.

The J gene is TRBJ1-2, the V gene TRBV7-9; the D gene is possibly TRBD1 (6 bases). V was cut by 5 bases and J by 5 bases, with 15 bases left in between. The CDR3 is made up of 14 amino acids. Germline CDR1 and CDR2: SEHNR and FQNEAQ (reference sequence). CDR3 sequence reads: CASSLGPRGYGYTF. CDR3 bases: TGTGCCAGCAGCCTGGGCCCCAGGGGTTATGGCTACACCTTC.

The chain couples TRBV28 to TRBJ1-2; TRBD1 is a possible D gene (5 bases). Between the trimmed V and J ends, which lost 5 bases and 12 bases, there was a span of 13 bases. Germline CDR1 reads MDHEN; CDR2 reads SYDVKM. CDR3 length: 11 amino acids. CDR3 amino acids: CASSDVTENTF. Here the CDR3 DNA reads TGTGCCAGCAGTGATGTGACAGAAAACACCTTC.

This clone was seen only once. V and J are TRBV7-9 and TRBJ2-5; possible D gene TRBD2, 5 bases. Trimming removed 4 bases at V and 5 bases at J, with 20 bases between. The CDR3 covers 16 residues. The germline V gene has CDR1 SEHNR and CDR2 FQNEAQ (reference sequence). CDR3 nucleotides: TGTGCCAGCAGCTCCCAAGGACGAAAAGAGGGCGAGACCCAGTACTTC. This encodes CASSSQGRKEGETQYF.

The V and J genes are TRBV29-1 and TRBJ2-1; 13 nucleotides line up with TRBD2. The V segment lost 8 bases and the J segment 5 bases; nucleotides outside the gene matches: 3. The CDR3 is 13 amino acids. Germline loops: CDR1 SQVTM, CDR2 ANQGSEA. CDR3 loop: CSSGLAGNNEQFF. In nucleotides, the CDR3 is TGCAGCTCGGGACTAGCGGGAAACAATGAGCAGTTCTTC.